The table lists the clone carrying this TCR beta chain with a few counts. Recruitment covered 25 or so US areas and drew participants whose ages spanned roughly 18 to 89 years. Cohorts were determined from participant-reported clinical history. This CDR3 has 14 amino acids. In germline, CDR1 is SGHRS, CDR2 YFSETQ. The germline V and J ends were trimmed by 5 bases and 6 bases, with 17 bases remaining between them. Clones were read by immunoSEQ multiplex PCR, and TCRdb kept only the in-frame ones, dropping some. The data contain around 130,000 clones, approximately 86% of them singletons. This specimen belongs to a study of blood T cell repertoires in COVID-19. Study-wide context: Donors in the United States, Italy and Spain gave samples during acute or convalescent COVID-19.

The sample taken for sequencing was PBMCs or T cells enriched from blood (not recorded which). The chain joins TRBV5-1 to TRBJ1-1; TRBD1 is a possible D gene (6 bases). This TCR was sampled from a woman in her 50s who had recovered from COVID-19. CDR3 nucleotides: TGCGCCAGCAGTAGTGCTTCGGGACAAGCTGAAGCTTTCTTT. Translation: CASSSASGQAEAFF.